The TCR beta chain under discussion was sequenced for a study of OX40 agonist ivuxolimab in advanced cancers. Whole-study context: Melanoma, hepatocellular carcinoma, head and neck or renal cell cancer occurred in dose-escalation patients. Two patients with cutaneous melanoma and one with hepatocellular carcinoma, three in total, showed partial responses. Study results and limitations: Expansion of clones was among the lowest in partial responders at 0.1-3.0 mg/kg. Normalized T-cell clonal expansion was also low in a subset of nonresponders.

Of note for this clone: Its antigen is still unknown.

Produced via immunoSEQ multiplex PCR; TCRdb's table is partial and in-frame only. Here the sample spans 57,000 or so clones, 70% to 90% being singletons. Germline CDR1 is LNHDA and CDR2 is SQIVND (reference sequence). This CDR3 spans 16 amino acids. J was trimmed by 1 base and V by 4 bases; bases with no gene match: 5. The source of this sequence is an adult with an advanced solid tumor such as melanoma, head and neck, liver or kidney cancer. Material: CD4+ or CD8+ T cells sorted from blood, obtained in a trial of the OX40 agonist ivuxolimab. The chain recombines TRBV19 with TRBJ2-2, with 8 bases fitting TRBD1. The CDR3, as DNA: TGTGCCAGTAGTAGAGGGACAGGTGTGAACACCGGGGAGCTGTTTTTT. Amino acid sequence: CASSRGTGVNTGELFF.